This T cell receptor (beta chain) emerged from a study of blood T cells in healthy people across ages. Findings and limits, study-wide: In older individuals, TCR beta diversity per million T cells was lower, falling roughly linearly with age. Total diversity from one million sequenced T cells was likely underestimated.

Germline CDR1 is SQVTM and CDR2 is ANQGSEA. V shed 4 bases and J 6 bases; nucleotides not matched to a gene: 6. This CDR3 is built from 13 residues. Primers used in a second PCR of about 6 to 12 cycles were a sample-barcoded 5' primer and a J-beta primer mix. TCRdb re-called the 5' RACE reads with MiXCR, one entry per CDR3 protein. The data contain about 570,000 distinct CDR3 sequences, 25% to 35% of them singletons. As regards this clonotype: Its antigen is still unknown.

In addition, the sample was reused for a study of T cells of mothers and their children.

The chain has TRBV29-1 and TRBJ1-5, with 7 bases identical to TRBD1. The sample consisted of blood. This receptor was identified in a boy under 10 years old in good health. DNA of the CDR3: TGCAGCGTTGCGGAAGGGGGCAGTCAGCCCCAGCATTTT. The encoded protein is CSVAEGGSQPQHF. The full variable domain, in which reference TRBV29-1 and TRBJ1-5 provide the parts outside the CDR3, is SAVISQKPSRDICQRGTSLTIQCQVDSQVTMMFWYRQQPGQSLTLIATANQGSEATYESGFVIDKFPISRPNLTFSTLTVSNMSPEDSSIYLCSVAEGGSQPQHFGDGTRLSIL.